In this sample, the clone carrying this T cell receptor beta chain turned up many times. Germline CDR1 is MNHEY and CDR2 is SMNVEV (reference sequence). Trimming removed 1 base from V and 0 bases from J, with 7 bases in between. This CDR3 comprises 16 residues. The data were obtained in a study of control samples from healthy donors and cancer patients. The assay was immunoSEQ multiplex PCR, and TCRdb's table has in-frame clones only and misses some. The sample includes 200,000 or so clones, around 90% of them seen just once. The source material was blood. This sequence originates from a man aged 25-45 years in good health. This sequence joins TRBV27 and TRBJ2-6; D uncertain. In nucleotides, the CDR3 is TGTGCCAGCAGTTTATTCCACTCCTCTGGGGCCAACGTCCTGACTTTC. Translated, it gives CASSLFHSSGANVLTF.